The 15 T cell receptor beta chains below come from one sample, sequenced in a study of blood T cell repertoires in COVID-19. This table comes from immunoSEQ multiplex PCR, and its TCRdb copy is limited to in-frame clones, with some not included. Of 30,000 to 45,000 clones in the sample, roughly 90% were seen once. The sample consisted of peripheral blood. The receptors shown here come from a man between 65 and 85 years old with active COVID-19.

The chain employs TRBV18 and TRBJ2-3, with 7 bases that match TRBD2. The germline gives CDR1 KGHSH, CDR2 LQKENI. The CDR3 spans 14 residues. Trimming at V came to 3 bases and at J to 2 bases, leaving 2 bases not matched to a gene. The CDR3 loop reads CASSPTSTTDTQYF. In nucleotides, the CDR3 is TGTGCCAGCTCACCGACTAGCACCACAGATACGCAGTATTTT. Full variable domain (missing parts from reference TRBV18 and TRBJ2-3): NAGVMQNPRHLVRRRGQEARLRCSPMKGHSHVYWYRQLPEEGLKFMVYLQKENIIDESGMPKERFSAEFPKEGPSILRIQQVVRGDSAAYFCASSPTSTTDTQYFGPGTRLTVL.

By share, this clone counts as medium-sized. The V call is TRBV27, the J call TRBJ2-1; weak D call: TRBD1 (6 bases). The CDR3 sequence is 16 residues long. V lost 6 bases and J lost 4, with 19 bases in between. Germline V gives CDR1 MNHEY, CDR2 SMNVEV (reference sequence). Here the CDR3 DNA reads TGTGCCAGCAGCTCAATCCCGGGACATCCTTACAATGAGCAGTTCTTC. Its protein is CASSSIPGHPYNEQFF.

The chain couples TRBV6-5 to TRBJ2-7; the match to TRBD2 covers 13 bases. Germline V gene sequence: CDR1 MNHEY, CDR2 SVGAGI. The CDR3 is 16 amino acids. The V and J ends lost 4 bases and 1 base, in that order; junction bases with no gene match: 4. The CDR3 sequence is CASSSGTSGVSYEQYF. The CDR3 bases are TGTGCCAGCAGTTCCGGGACTAGCGGGGTATCCTACGAGCAGTACTTC.

This clone came up a few times. The J gene is TRBJ1-5, the V gene TRBV28; the D gene is possibly TRBD1 (5 bases). This CDR3 region has 15 residues. In germline, CDR1 is MDHEN, CDR2 SYDVKM. V lost 6 bases, J lost 2 bases, and 14 bases lay in between. CDR3 coding DNA: TGTGCCAGCAGCCTACCAGGGTTTGGCAATCAGCCCCAGCATTTT. Translated, it gives CASSLPGFGNQPQHF.

The CDR3 here is CASGGGGPETQYF. CDR3 nucleotide sequence: TGTGCCAGCGGTGGAGGGGGACCAGAGACCCAGTACTTC. J is TRBJ2-5 and V is TRBV2; D assignment may be TRBD1 or TRBD2 (6 bases each). Trimming cost V 8 bases and J 4 bases, with 14 bases left between them. This CDR3 has 13 amino acids. The germline V gene has CDR1 SNHLY and CDR2 FYNNEI.

V is TRBV24-1 and J is TRBJ1-2; D is ambiguous. V lost 1 base, J lost 7 bases, and 15 bases lay in between. Germline CDR1 KGHDR, CDR2 SFDVKD. The CDR3 extends over 15 amino acids. The CDR3 DNA reads TGTGCCACCAGTGATTTATCAGACCTTAAGCGTGGCTACACCTTC. Encoded protein: CATSDLSDLKRGYTF.

The V gene is TRBV6-2 or TRBV6-3, the J gene TRBJ2-3; D is possibly TRBD2 (5 bases). The V and J ends lost 0 bases and 6 bases respectively, with 19 bases between them. The CDR3 length is 17 residues. The germline V gene has CDR1 MNHEY and CDR2 SVGEGT. The chain's CDR3 is CASSYSVPPIGEDTQYF. The CDR3 region has the DNA TGTGCCAGCAGTTACTCCGTACCTCCTATCGGGGAGGATACGCAGTATTTT.

V gene TRBV2 combines with J gene TRBJ2-2, with TRBD2 matching over 10 bases. Germline trimming cut 4 bases from V and 7 bases from J; bases unmatched to any gene: 6. This CDR3 contains 15 residues. Germline lookup yields CDR1 SNHLY and CDR2 FYNNEI. This chain's CDR3 is CASSVSGRIGGELFF. The CDR3 DNA reads as TGTGCCAGCAGTGTTAGCGGGAGGATAGGCGGGGAGCTGTTTTTT. Full variable domain (remainder filled in from reference TRBV2 and TRBJ2-2): EPEVTQTPSHQVTQMGQEVILRCVPISNHLYFYWYRQILGQKVEFLVSFYNNEISEKSEIFDDQFSVERPDGSNFTLKIRSTKLEDSAMYFCASSVSGRIGGELFFGEGSRLTVL.

Only a few counts were recorded for this clone. The chain has TRBV6-6 and TRBJ2-1, with 10 bases identical to TRBD1. The CDR3 length is 16 residues. Trimming took 6 bases from V and 3 from J; bases not matched to a gene: 8. Germline V gives CDR1 MNHNY, CDR2 SVGAGI (reference sequence). Here the CDR3 DNA reads TGTGCCAGCAGCCCGTGGACAGGGGGAGACTACAATGAGCAGTTCTTC. It encodes CASSPWTGGDYNEQFF.

The chain is built from TRBV7-6 and TRBJ2-2; D is uncertain. This CDR3 has 12 residues. Germline CDR1 and CDR2: SGHVS and FNYEAQ. V was pared by 6 bases and J by 8 bases, with 10 bases between. CDR3 coding DNA: TGTGCCAGCAGGTTCTATTCTGGGGAGCTGTTTTTT. It translates to CASRFYSGELFF.

The chain carries TRBV28 and TRBJ1-5; no definite D call. This CDR3 is 10 amino acids long. The germline V and J ends were trimmed by 10 bases and 9 bases, with 10 bases remaining between them. The germline CDR1 and CDR2 sequences are MDHEN and SYDVKM. CDR3 coding DNA: TGTGCCACCCGGTTTGGGCCCCAGCATTTT. It yields the protein CATRFGPQHF.

This clone was counted a few times. V is TRBV28 and J is TRBJ2-7; 7 bases agree with TRBD2. This CDR3 comprises 15 residues. Per the germline V gene, CDR1 is MDHEN and CDR2 is SYDVKM. V gave up 5 bases and J gave up 0 bases; unmatched junction bases: 7. The CDR3 nucleotides read TGTGCCAGCAGTCCAACCGGGACTACCTCCTACGAGCAGTACTTC. This codes for CASSPTGTTSYEQYF.

The chain joins TRBV6-5 to TRBJ1-6; D is uncertain. Germline CDR1 reads MNHEY; CDR2 reads SVGAGI. With 0 bases removed from V and 7 bases from J, the gap between germline ends came to 10 bases. This CDR3 is built from 15 residues. The DNA of the CDR3 is TGTGCCAGCAGTTACTCGCGGCAGCGAAATTCACCCCTCCACTTT. Its translation is CASSYSRQRNSPLHF.

J is TRBJ1-4 and V is TRBV4-3, with no clear D. CDR1 and CDR2 (germline): LGHNA, YSLEER. Trimming shortened V by 3 bases and J by 0 bases, and 11 bases separated the two germline ends. CDR3 size: 16 residues. CDR3 DNA: TGCGCCAGCAGCCACTTGCGGAGGGCAACTAATGAAAAACTGTTTTTT. It is translated as CASSHLRRATNEKLFF.

This sequence joins TRBV7-2 and TRBJ1-3; 10 positions agree with TRBD1. The CDR3 is 15 amino acids. Germline CDR1 and CDR2: SGHTA and FQGNSA. J lost 1 base, V lost 6 bases, and 3 bases had no gene match. The DNA of the CDR3 is TGTGCCAGCAGTCGACAGGGGGCATCTGGAAACACCATATATTTT. Its protein product is CASSRQGASGNTIYF.